This T cell receptor (beta chain) was profiled in a study of CD8+ T cells in alopecia areata. Findings of the study overall: Affected lesional scalp, above all in alopecia totalis/universalis, was more clonal than normal scalp.

Sequencing used cDNA as its template, made by extracting RNA and reverse transcribing it. The repertoire was sequenced with immunoSEQ multiplex PCR; TCRdb's copy has only in-frame clones and lacks some. The sample shows over 90,000 clones, 55% of them seen only once. In this sample, this clone turned up a few times. Its target is not known. This clonotype was obtained from a human donor in good health. The sequenced material came from CD4+ T cells sorted from blood.

CDR3 residues: CASSQLLGTSGGDDQETQYF. The CDR3 DNA reads as TGCGCCAGCAGCCAACTCCTCGGGACTAGCGGGGGCGACGACCAAGAGACCCAGTACTTC. The chain links TRBV4-3 to TRBJ2-5; TRBD2 matches 14 bases. J lost 0 bases, V lost 2 bases, and 11 bases had no gene match. Germline V CDR1 and CDR2: LGHNA, YSLEER. This CDR3 has 20 residues.